The clone carrying this T cell receptor (beta chain) was counted many times. The treatment: oral pan-JAK inhibitor, 5-10 mg twice daily. The sample is drawn from a study of CD8+ T cells in alopecia areata. TCR sequencing used cDNA made by reverse transcription of extracted RNA. Clones were sequenced by immunoSEQ multiplex PCR, and TCRdb holds only the in-frame ones, with some missing. The table includes 200,000 to 250,000 clones, 50% to 70% detected once. V trimming: 4 bases; J trimming: 4 bases; junction bases outside the gene matches: 9. Germline V CDR1 and CDR2: MGHRA, YSYEKL. The CDR3 has 16 amino acids.

The receptor was isolated from a human donor with alopecia areata. Sequencing was performed on CD4+ T cells sorted from blood, taken at week 4, from a patient treated with tofacitinib. This chain joins TRBV4-1 and TRBJ2-1; 8 nucleotides line up with TRBD2. For the CDR3, the DNA is TGCGCCAGCAGCCTACAGGCGGTAGCGGGGTACAATGAGCAGTTCTTC. Its protein product is CASSLQAVAGYNEQFF.